The clone carrying this T cell receptor beta chain was picked up many times. Through Arm-PCR of CDR3 regions and iRepertoire HTBI primers, TCR beta libraries were built. TCRdb itself ran the multiplex PCR reads through MiXCR, one entry per CDR3 protein. The table includes approximately 400,000 distinct CDR3 sequences, roughly a quarter detected once. Regarding time point: persistent/refractory GD, antithyroid drugs over 5 years with positive TRAb. The TCR library used RNA extracted from PBMCs. These data are taken from a study of regulatory T cells in long-lasting Graves disease. The CDR3 runs 14 residues. V lost 7 bases and J lost 0, with 10 bases in between. Germline CDR1 is SNHLY and CDR2 is FYNNEI.

The source is a female donor with Graves disease. Sequenced here: peripheral blood mononuclear cells (PBMCs), sampled when the disease was refractory, from a patient treated with antithyroid drugs. The chain is built from TRBV2 and TRBJ1-3; tentatively, D is TRBD1 (6 bases). The CDR3 DNA follows: TGTGCCAGCAAGCTGGACAGCTCTGGAAACACCATATATTTT. Translating it yields CASKLDSSGNTIYF.